This T cell receptor beta chain was profiled in a study of chemoradiotherapy in HPV16-positive cancers. Broader study findings: The functional HPV-specific definition rests on just a couple of HPV16-positive patients.

TCRdb's table, derived via immunoSEQ multiplex PCR, lists solely in-frame clones and lacks some. The profile shows fewer than 25,000 clones, 70% to 90% of them singletons. CDR3 length: 14 amino acids. The V segment lost 7 bases and the J segment 3 bases; nucleotides outside the gene matches: 7. Per the germline V gene, CDR1 is LNHDA and CDR2 is SQIVND (reference sequence). With regard to this clone: Its antigen is unidentified.

The sample in question was blood, obtained from a patient who underwent chemoradiotherapy. This TCR was recovered from a human donor with HPV-associated anogenital cancer. The gene calls are TRBV19 and TRBJ2-3, with 7 bases identical to TRBD2. CDR3 sequence: CASNPGGITDTQYF. CDR3 DNA sequence: TGTGCCAGTAATCCGGGGGGAATAACAGATACGCAGTATTTT.